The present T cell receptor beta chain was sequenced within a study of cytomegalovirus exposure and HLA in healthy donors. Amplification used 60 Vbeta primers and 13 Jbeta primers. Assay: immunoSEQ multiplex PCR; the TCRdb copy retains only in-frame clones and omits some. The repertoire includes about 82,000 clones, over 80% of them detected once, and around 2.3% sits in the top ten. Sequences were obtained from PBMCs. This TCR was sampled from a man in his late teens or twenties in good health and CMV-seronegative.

The CDR3 sequence is CASSTTPEAFEKLFF. In DNA, the CDR3 is TGTGCCAGTAGTACCACCCCGGAGGCGTTTGAAAAACTGTTTTTT. The rearrangement joins TRBV19 to TRBJ1-4; the D is unclear. This CDR3 comprises 15 residues. The ends were cut back, 4 bases at V and 7 bases at J, with 16 bases in the middle. Germline V gene sequence: CDR1 LNHDA, CDR2 SQIVND (reference sequence).